The entry below describes one T cell receptor beta chain. In the source study's methods: Nucleated cell counts were estimated from reference gene primer amplification. Profiled with immunoSEQ multiplex PCR; TCRdb holds only in-frame clones, not every one. V, J and clone size were drawn from that table, and D and trimming were deduced from the DNA. Of fewer than 50,000 clones listed, around 81% were seen once; the top ten hold 4.8%. This sample was included in a study of blood T cell repertoires in COVID-19. At the level of the study: COVID-19 samples, acute and convalescent, were from the United States, Italy and Spain. Sources were T cells, B-cell-depleted T cells, or PBMCs; the material itself was cDNA or gDNA.

The sequenced sample consisted of peripheral blood. This TCR was sampled from a man aged 50 to 60 with active COVID-19.

This CDR3 reads CASSHFRTGELFF. CDR3 sequence (DNA): TGTGCCAGCAGCCATTTCCGCACCGGGGAGCTGTTTTTT. The V call is TRBV14, the J call TRBJ2-2; no reliable D call. V was cut by 3 bases and J by 4 bases, with 6 bases left in between. Germline loops: CDR1 SGHDN, CDR2 FVKESK. The CDR3 length is 13 residues.